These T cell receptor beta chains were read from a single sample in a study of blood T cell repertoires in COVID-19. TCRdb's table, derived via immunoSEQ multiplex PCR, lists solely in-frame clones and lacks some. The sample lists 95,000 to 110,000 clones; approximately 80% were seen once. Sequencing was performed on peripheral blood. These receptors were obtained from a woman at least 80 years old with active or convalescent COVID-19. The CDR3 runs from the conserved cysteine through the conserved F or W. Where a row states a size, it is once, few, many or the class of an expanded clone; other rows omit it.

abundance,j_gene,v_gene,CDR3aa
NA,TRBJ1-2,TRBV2,CASSGDRDYGYTF
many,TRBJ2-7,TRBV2,CASSDGGVDEQYF
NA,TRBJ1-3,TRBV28,CASSSGTGYFSSGNTIYF
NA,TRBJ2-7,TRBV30,CASDTGSYEQYF
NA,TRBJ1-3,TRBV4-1,CASSRTRDSGNTIYF
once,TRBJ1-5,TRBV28,CASSQGQRYQPQHF
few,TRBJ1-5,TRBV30,CAWSGEDQPQHF
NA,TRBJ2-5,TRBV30,CAWSVQGVQETQYF
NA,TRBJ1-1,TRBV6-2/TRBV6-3,CASSYPLPPLRLQNTEAFF
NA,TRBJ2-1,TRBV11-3,CASSLTSISYNEQFF
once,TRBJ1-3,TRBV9,CASSVAHSGNTIYF
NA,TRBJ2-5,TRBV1,CTSSQVPRTSGRASQETQYF
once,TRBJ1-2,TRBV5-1,CASSLGQGWDGYTF
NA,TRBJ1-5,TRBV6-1,CASSEWTGPSNQPQHF
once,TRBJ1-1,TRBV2,CASSILQGTEAFF
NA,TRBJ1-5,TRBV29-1,CSVETPYSNQPQHF
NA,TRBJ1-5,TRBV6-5,CASSIWGQINQPQHF
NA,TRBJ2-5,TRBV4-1,CASSTIAGSQETQYF
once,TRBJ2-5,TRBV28,CASKSPHGGARETQYF
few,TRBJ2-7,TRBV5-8,CASSSGQAIGQYF
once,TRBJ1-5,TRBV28,CASSLWRDRERGQPQHF
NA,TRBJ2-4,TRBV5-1,CASSPRQGDIQYF
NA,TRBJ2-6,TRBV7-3,CASSLTGTNSGANVLTF
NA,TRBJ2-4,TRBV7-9,CASSGGEGGKNIQYF
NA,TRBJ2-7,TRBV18,CASSPSGQGHEQYF
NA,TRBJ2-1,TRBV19,CASSFRTSLGIDYNEQFF
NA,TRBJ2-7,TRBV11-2,CASSSDRGAYEQYF
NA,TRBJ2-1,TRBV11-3,CASSLERVDDEQFF
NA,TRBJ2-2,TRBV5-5,CASSFTSGAGTGELFF
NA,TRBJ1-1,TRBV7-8,CASSPREGPGTEAFF
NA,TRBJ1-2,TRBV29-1,CSVGPEGNYGYTF
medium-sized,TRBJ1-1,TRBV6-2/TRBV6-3,CASSYSRQGSTEAFF
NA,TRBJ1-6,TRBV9,CASSRQGAGSPLHF
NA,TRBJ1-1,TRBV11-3,CASSLVGQGATEAFF
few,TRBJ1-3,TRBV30,CAWSVARSSGNTIYF
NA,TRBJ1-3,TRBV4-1,CASSQDSGSGNTIYF
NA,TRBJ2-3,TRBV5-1,CASSYQGSGTDTQYF
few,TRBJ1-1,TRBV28,CASSFNFMNTEAFF
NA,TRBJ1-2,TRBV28,CASREQGGFGYTF
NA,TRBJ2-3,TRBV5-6,CASDRGRDTDTQYF
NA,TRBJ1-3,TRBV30,CAWSVRQPGNTIYF
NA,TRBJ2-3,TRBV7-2,CASSLRGQRTDTQYF
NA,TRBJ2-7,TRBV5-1,CASSLPSSRGAQGEQYF
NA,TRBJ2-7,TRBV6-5,CASRPPGNYEQYF
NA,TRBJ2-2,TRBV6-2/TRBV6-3,CASSYVWGLKNTGELFF